One sample yielded the 3 T cell receptor beta chains listed below, sequenced in a study of T cells in Graves' hyperthyroidism and ophthalmopathy. RNA transcripts served as the template for amplifying TCR beta CDR3 regions. Primed by the HTBI set, a first-round RT-PCR was run on the TCR CDR3. TCRdb re-called the multiplex PCR reads with MiXCR, one entry per CDR3 protein. The sample consists of 500,000 to 650,000 distinct CDR3 sequences, around 13% of them appearing once. Sequencing used blood. These receptors were collected from a woman between 35 and 50 years old with Graves' hyperthyroidism.

This clonotype was seen more than once but under ten times. The CDR3 here is CASSPWTSGFSYEQYF. The CDR3, as DNA: TGTGCCAGCAGCCCCTGGACTAGCGGTTTCTCCTACGAGCAGTACTTC. J is TRBJ2-7 and V is TRBV3-1; 10 nucleotides agree with TRBD2. Germline CDR1 is LGHDT and CDR2 is YNNKEL (reference sequence). The CDR3 is made up of 16 amino acids. V lost 4 bases to trimming and J lost 0 bases; unmatched junction nucleotides: 6.

This clonotype was recorded at least ten times. The chain recombines TRBV6-1 with TRBJ2-2; no clear D. This CDR3 has 15 residues. Per germline, CDR1 MNHNS and CDR2 SASEGT. Trimming took off 4 bases at V and 1 base at J, with 10 bases between the two ends. The CDR3 sequence: CASSAPGKNTGELFF. CDR3 DNA sequence: TGTGCCAGCAGTGCTCCAGGAAAGAACACCGGGGAGCTGTTTTTT.

This clonotype was detected ten times or more. The rearrangement links TRBV20-1 to TRBJ2-3; D possibly uses TRBD1 or TRBD2 (5 bases each). V lost 3 bases, J lost 5 bases, and 21 bases lay in between. The germline gives CDR1 DFQATT, CDR2 SNEGSKA (reference sequence). The CDR3 contains 16 residues. In DNA, the CDR3 is TGCAGTGCTAGCCCCGGGACCGGGGCCCATCTAGATACGCAGTATTTT. Residues: CSASPGTGAHLDTQYF.